A single sample is the source of the 13 T cell receptor beta chains below, sequenced in a study of T cell changes during pregnancy in multiple sclerosis. Measured with immunoSEQ multiplex PCR; TCRdb has only the in-frame clones, and not every one. The sample contains 29,000 or so clones, roughly 90% of which appear only once. The material sequenced was CD8+ T cells from peripheral blood mononuclear cells, taken after pregnancy. These TCRs come from a female donor with multiple sclerosis, enrolled in a pregnancy study.

This clone was detected only once. This chain connects TRBV4-3 to TRBJ2-2; 7 bases match TRBD1. With V trimmed by 6 bases and J by 7 bases, 8 bases remained unmatched. This CDR3 has 14 residues. CDR1 and CDR2 from the germline V gene are LGHNA and YSLEER. The CDR3 nucleotides are TGCGCCAGCAGGTCAAGGGGGCAAAGCGGGGAGCTGTTTTTT. This translates into CASRSRGQSGELFF.

The chain recombines TRBV28 with TRBJ1-4; TRBD1 is a possible D gene (5 bases). The CDR3 spans 16 residues. The germline V gene has CDR1 MDHEN and CDR2 SYDVKM. V lost 6 bases and J 3 bases, leaving 17 bases between the germline ends. The CDR3 region is CASSLPSDSSNEKLFF. CDR3 nucleotide sequence: TGTGCCAGCAGCTTGCCATCCGACAGTTCTAATGAAAAACTGTTTTTT.

The V and J genes are TRBV20-1 and TRBJ1-4; the D is unclear. CDR1 and CDR2 from the germline V gene are DFQATT and SNEGSKA (reference sequence). With 6 bases removed from V and 7 bases from J, the gap between germline ends came to 9 bases. The CDR3 has 11 amino acids. CDR3 nucleotides: TGCAGTGCGAAAACAGTTGAAAAACTGTTTTTT. It yields the protein CSAKTVEKLFF.

This chain joins TRBV30 and TRBJ2-7, with a tentative D call TRBD2 (5 bases). Per the germline V gene, CDR1 is GTSNPN and CDR2 is SVGIG (reference sequence). Trimming shortened V by 5 bases and J by 6 bases, and 11 bases separated the two germline ends. The CDR3 sequence is 11 residues long. Here the CDR3 reads CAWEEGIEQYF. The CDR3 region has the DNA TGTGCCTGGGAAGAGGGAATCGAGCAGTACTTC.

This clone was observed a single time. The chain couples TRBV7-9 to TRBJ2-5; the D is unclear. This CDR3 is 14 amino acids long. V lost 1 base and J lost 2, with 8 bases in between. Germline V gene lookup returns CDR1 SEHNR and CDR2 FQNEAQ (reference sequence). The chain's CDR3 is CASSLGADQETQYF. Written as DNA, the CDR3 is TGTGCCAGCAGCTTAGGGGCAGATCAAGAGACCCAGTACTTC.

This clone was counted once. The gene calls are TRBV5-1 and TRBJ2-7; D is undetermined. V gave up 0 bases and J gave up 1 base, with 8 bases separating them. Per the germline V gene, CDR1 is SGHRS and CDR2 is YFSETQ. This CDR3 has 14 amino acids. The CDR3 spells CASSLGADSYEQYF. The CDR3 coding sequence is TGCGCCAGCAGCTTGGGGGCAGATTCCTACGAGCAGTACTTC.

The chain recombines TRBV7-9 with TRBJ2-1; weak D call: TRBD2 (6 bases). Trimming took 5 bases from V and 3 from J, leaving 14 bases between them. There are 15 residues in the CDR3. CDR1 and CDR2 (germline): SEHNR, FQNEAQ (reference sequence). The CDR3 bases are TGTGCCAGCAGCCTGGAGGGCCTGGACTACAATGAGCAGTTCTTC. It is translated as CASSLEGLDYNEQFF.

The CDR3 DNA reads as TGCGCCAGCAGCCAAGAGTATAGGGGCCTTAACACCGGGGAGCTGTTTTTT. Translating gives CASSQEYRGLNTGELFF. The chain links TRBV4-3 to TRBJ2-2; a possible D gene is TRBD1 (5 bases). The CDR3 consists of 17 residues. CDR1 is LGHNA, CDR2 YSLEER, per germline. V was cut by 0 bases and J by 2 bases, with 13 bases left in between.

V gene TRBV27 combines with J gene TRBJ1-4; 8 bases match TRBD1. The CDR3 contains 15 residues. Unmatched junction bases numbered 3, after V lost 4 bases and J lost 2 bases. CDR1 and CDR2 from the germline V gene are MNHEY and SMNVEV (reference sequence). The CDR3 sequence is CASSSYRGTNEKLFF. DNA for the CDR3: TGTGCCAGCAGTTCGTACAGGGGGACTAATGAAAAACTGTTTTTT.

J is TRBJ2-7 and V is TRBV27; 16 positions match TRBD2. V shed 3 bases and J 6 bases; nucleotides not matched to a gene: 11. The germline CDR1 and CDR2 sequences are MNHEY and SMNVEV (reference sequence). The CDR3 totals 18 residues. CDR3 sequence: CASSFSRGLAGGFSEQYF. In DNA, the CDR3 is TGTGCCAGCAGTTTCTCCCGGGGACTAGCGGGAGGGTTTTCCGAGCAGTACTTC.

The V call is TRBV19, the J call TRBJ2-2; 7 bases are shared with TRBD2. V lost 3 bases to trimming and J lost 6 bases; unmatched junction nucleotides: 7. Germline CDR1 is LNHDA and CDR2 is SQIVND (reference sequence). This CDR3 is 15 amino acids long. The CDR3 nucleotides read TGTGCCAGTAGTATGGGGGGAGGGCCGGCCGGGGAGCTGTTTTTT. Translated: CASSMGGGPAGELFF.

The chain joins TRBV7-6 to TRBJ2-2; 11 nucleotides match TRBD2. The CDR3 length is 18 residues. Germline V gene data show CDR1 as SGHVS and CDR2 as FNYEAQ. Trimming took 1 base from V and 7 from J; bases not matched to a gene: 11. The CDR3: CASSLVPGTSGYGGELFF. The CDR3 nucleotides read TGTGCCAGCAGCTTAGTCCCCGGGACTAGCGGTTACGGCGGGGAGCTGTTTTTT.

This chain links TRBV27 with TRBJ1-5, with 7 bases identical to TRBD1. Losses at the gene ends were 3 bases for V and 0 bases for J; bases not matched to a gene: 2. The germline V gene has CDR1 MNHEY and CDR2 SMNVEV (reference sequence). The CDR3 sequence is 15 residues long. The CDR3, as DNA: TGTGCCAGCAGTTTTTCAGGGGGTAGCAATCAGCCCCAGCATTTT. It is translated as CASSFSGGSNQPQHF.